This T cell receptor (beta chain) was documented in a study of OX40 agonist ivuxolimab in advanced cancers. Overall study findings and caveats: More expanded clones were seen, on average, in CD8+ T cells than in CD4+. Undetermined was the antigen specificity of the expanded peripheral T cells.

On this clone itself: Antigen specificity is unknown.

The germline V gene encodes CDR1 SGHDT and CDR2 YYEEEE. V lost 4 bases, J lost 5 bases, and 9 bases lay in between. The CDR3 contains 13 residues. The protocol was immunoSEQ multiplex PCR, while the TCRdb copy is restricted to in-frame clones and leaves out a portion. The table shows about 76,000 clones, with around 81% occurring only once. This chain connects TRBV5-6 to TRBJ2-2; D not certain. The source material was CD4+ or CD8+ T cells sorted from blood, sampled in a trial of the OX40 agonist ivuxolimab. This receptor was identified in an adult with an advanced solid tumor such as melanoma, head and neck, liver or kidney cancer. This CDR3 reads CASSKKRTGELFF. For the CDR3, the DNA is TGTGCCAGCAGCAAGAAGAGGACCGGGGAGCTGTTTTTT.